One sample yielded the 24 T cell receptor beta chains listed below, sequenced in a study of vaccination and CD4 T cells after COVID-19. Antigens of these TCRs are unknown. The Oncomine TCR Beta short-read assay was applied to DNA of cultured CD4+ T cells. In TCRdb, the PCR reads were re-called with MiXCR into one record per CDR3 protein. The data show some 1,600 distinct CDR3 sequences, about three quarters seen once. Specified treatment: roughly nine-day PBMC culture with coronavirus spike peptide pools or control peptides (ViraFEST assay). The source was CD4+ T cells from blood, cultured in vitro, collected after SARS-CoV-2 vaccination. The origin of the receptors is a human donor who had recovered from COVID-19.

The V call is TRBV6-1, the J call TRBJ1-5, with 7 bases aligning to TRBD1. The J segment lost 7 bases and the V segment lost 7 bases, leaving 10 bases of the junction unmatched. Germline V gives CDR1 MNHNS, CDR2 SASEGT. This CDR3 comprises 14 residues. The CDR3 is CASMVGQSLQPQHF. CDR3 DNA: TGTGCCAGCATGGTGGGACAGTCCTTACAGCCCCAGCATTTT.

The rearrangement joins TRBV20-1 to TRBJ2-1, with a weak D call TRBD2 (6 bases). CDR3 length: 14 residues. From germline, CDR1 is DFQATT and CDR2 SNEGSKA (reference sequence). Trimming removed 6 bases at V and 2 bases at J, with 14 bases between. CDR3 sequence: CSAAGTPTYNEQFF. Written as DNA, the CDR3 is TGCAGTGCCGCCGGGACTCCCACCTACAATGAGCAGTTCTTC.

By share of the sample, this clonotype is medium-sized. The chain joins TRBV12-3 or TRBV12-4 to TRBJ2-7; 8 nucleotides match TRBD2. The trim removed 2 bases at V and 2 bases at J, leaving 8 bases unmatched. The CDR3 contains 16 residues. The CDR3 region is CASSLSLAEIAYEQYF. The CDR3 nucleotides are TGTGCCAGCAGTTTATCACTAGCGGAGATTGCCTACGAGCAGTACTTC.

The chain joins TRBV21-1 to TRBJ2-7. TRBV21-1 is listed as a pseudogene. This CDR3 has 15 amino acids. In nucleotides, the CDR3 is TGTGCCAGCAGCAAAGAGTTAGCTATATCCTACGAGCAGTACTTC. This encodes CASSKELAISYEQYF.

A remark on this clonotype: An end of the junction does not agree with germline; a read error may underlie this. The chain recombines TRBV30 with TRBJ1-1; D may be TRBD1 (5 bases). The germline V gene encodes CDR1 GTSNPN and CDR2 SVGIG (reference sequence). The CDR3 extends over 11 amino acids. The chain's CDR3 is CAGRGNTEAFF. CDR3 coding DNA: TGTGCCGGGAGGGGTAACACTGAAGCTTTCTTT.

The rearrangement links TRBV6-2 or TRBV6-3 to TRBJ1-1; TRBD1 aligns across 10 bases. CDR3 length: 14 amino acids. The germline V gene encodes CDR1 MNHEY and CDR2 SVGEGT. Trimming cost V 7 bases and J 6 bases; bases outside gene matches: 8. In DNA, the CDR3 is TGTGCCAGCACTGTGACAGGGGGCGTCTCTGAAGCTTTCTTT. Translation: CASTVTGGVSEAFF.

This clonotype appeared a single time. The chain combines TRBV10-3 with TRBJ1-5; the match to TRBD1 covers 8 bases. V shed 4 bases, J shed 4 bases, and the junction held 3 bases outside the gene matches. The germline V gene has CDR1 ENHRY and CDR2 SYGVKD. The CDR3 is 14 residues long. CDR3 sequence: CAISGGQDNQPQHF. CDR3 nucleotides: TGTGCCATCAGTGGGGGACAGGATAATCAGCCCCAGCATTTT.

This clonotype has only one observation. A read error is the likely source, as a far larger clone sits one nucleotide away. The chain links TRBV7-2 to TRBJ2-2, with 9 bases fitting TRBD1. The CDR3 has 14 amino acids. Per the germline V gene, CDR1 is SGHTA and CDR2 is FQGNSA. V trimming: 4 bases; J trimming: 7 bases; junction bases outside the gene matches: 4. CDR3 protein: CASSSDRGIGELFF. The CDR3 DNA sequence: TGTGCCAGCAGCTCGGACAGGGGTATCGGGGAGCTGTTTTTT.

V and J are TRBV20-1 and TRBJ2-7; D unclear. The CDR3 extends over 11 amino acids. The V gene's germline CDR1 is DFQATT and CDR2 SNEGSKA (reference sequence). V was pared by 3 bases and J by 6 bases, with 9 bases between. Here the CDR3 DNA reads TGCAGTGCTAGGGTCTCTCGCGAGCAGTACTTC. This gives the protein CSARVSREQYF.

Points on this clonotype: A junction end diverges from the germline sequence, so it may reflect a read error. V is TRBV7-9 and J is TRBJ2-3, with 12 bases aligning to TRBD2. In germline, CDR1 is SEHNR, CDR2 FQNEAQ (reference sequence). There are 14 residues in the CDR3. The chain's CDR3 is CASSLAGGVDTQYF. The DNA for the CDR3 is TGTGCCAGCAGCCTAGCGGGGGGGGTTGATACGCAGTATTTT.

The gene calls are TRBV19 and TRBJ1-1; D remains ambiguous. The germline gives CDR1 LNHDA, CDR2 SQIVND (reference sequence). This CDR3 is built from 13 residues. Trimming shortened V by 3 bases and J by 1 base, and 6 bases separated the two germline ends. The CDR3: CASSIVRNTEAFF. The CDR3 DNA follows: TGTGCCAGTAGTATCGTGAGGAACACTGAAGCTTTCTTT.

The gene calls are TRBV2 and TRBJ1-1; 8 bases are a match to TRBD1. This CDR3 has 13 residues. The J segment lost 5 bases and the V segment lost 6 bases, leaving 5 bases of the junction unmatched. The germline V gene encodes CDR1 SNHLY and CDR2 FYNNEI. In DNA, the CDR3 is TGTGCCAGCAGCTTCAGGGGGCGGACTGAAGCTTTCTTT. This translates into CASSFRGRTEAFF.

This clonotype came up once. V usage is TRBV21-1 and J usage is TRBJ2-5; TRBD1 is taken as the D call from the table, unchecked against the DNA. TRBV21-1 is a listed pseudogene. This CDR3 contains 15 residues. The CDR3 sequence is CASSKRHPFGETQYF. For the CDR3, the DNA is TGTGCCAGCAGCAAACGGCACCCCTTTGGGGAGACCCAGTACTTC.

J is TRBJ2-7 and V is TRBV7-2, with D possibly TRBD1 on 6 matching bases. V was shortened by 5 bases and J by 2 bases, with 10 bases between the two germline ends. This CDR3 comprises 13 residues. From germline, CDR1 is SGHTA and CDR2 FQGNSA. DNA of the CDR3: TGTGCCAGCAGCCCCGACAGGCCCTACGAGCAGTACTTC. Its translation is CASSPDRPYEQYF.

This chain uses TRBV6-1 with TRBJ2-5, with TRBD2 matching 12 bases. This CDR3 is built from 15 residues. Looked up from germline, CDR1 is MNHNS and CDR2 is SASEGT. J gave up 5 bases and V 0 bases, and 1 base lay outside the gene matches. CDR3 in DNA: TGTGCCAGCAGTGAAGCCACTAGCGGGGGGGAGACCCAGTACTTC. Translated, it gives CASSEATSGGETQYF.

The CDR3 sequence: CASSSDRDALGGYTF. The CDR3 nucleotides read TGTGCCAGCAGCTCGGACCGGGACGCCCTGGGGGGCTACACCTTC. The chain carries TRBV7-2 and TRBJ1-2, with a possible D match to TRBD1 (5 bases). The CDR3 has 15 residues. CDR1 SGHTA and CDR2 FQGNSA come from the germline V gene. Between the trimmed V and J ends, which lost 4 bases and 8 bases, there was a span of 20 bases.

The chain recombines TRBV6-1 with TRBJ2-5; TRBD2 matches at 8 bases. CDR1 and CDR2 (germline): MNHNS, SASEGT. Trimming at V came to 6 bases and at J to 7 bases, leaving 10 bases not matched to a gene. The CDR3 is 14 amino acids. CDR3 in DNA: TGTGCCAGCAGCAACCGGGGGGGAGGAGGGACCCAGTACTTC. Protein sequence: CASSNRGGGGTQYF.

This clonotype ranks as large. V is TRBV6-1 and J is TRBJ2-2, with D maybe TRBD1 (7 bases). This CDR3 contains 16 residues. Deletions cut 7 bases from V and 0 bases from J, with 15 bases between. Germline V CDR1 and CDR2: MNHNS, SASEGT. The CDR3 protein is CASTPARGANTGELFF. In DNA, the CDR3 is TGTGCCAGCACCCCGGCCAGGGGGGCGAACACCGGGGAGCTGTTTTTT.

The rearrangement joins TRBV10-1 to TRBJ2-3; TRBD2 matches 9 bases. CDR3 length: 20 residues. Trimming removed 6 bases from V and 0 bases from J; junction bases left unmatched: 19. The germline gives CDR1 WNHNN, CDR2 SYGVQD (reference sequence). This CDR3 reads CASSPSYNWREGVSTDTQYF. CDR3 DNA sequence: TGCGCCAGCAGCCCTTCATACAACTGGCGGGAGGGGGTTAGCACAGATACGCAGTATTTT.

This chain joins TRBV15 and TRBJ1-2; the D is unclear. This CDR3 has 11 residues. The germline CDR1 and CDR2 sequences are LNHNV and YYDKDF (reference sequence). Trimming pared 0 bases from V and 13 bases from J, leaving 9 bases between. The CDR3 DNA reads as TGTGCCACCAGCAGAGATCGGCTATCCACCTTC. Its translation: CATSRDRLSTF.

This chain connects TRBV30 to TRBJ1-2; D is ambiguous. There are 12 residues in the CDR3. V was clipped by 5 bases and J by 2 bases, with 9 bases between them. The germline CDR1 and CDR2 sequences are GTSNPN and SVGIG (reference sequence). This CDR3 reads CAWGRENYGYTF. In DNA, the CDR3 is TGTGCCTGGGGGCGAGAGAACTATGGCTACACCTTC.

V usage is TRBV7-2 and J usage is TRBJ2-5; D unclear. Trimming pared 5 bases from V and 5 bases from J, leaving 15 bases between. Germline CDR1 and CDR2: SGHTA and FQGNSA. This CDR3 is 14 amino acids long. The CDR3 bases are TGTGCCAGCAGCCCCATCTTTTTACGGGAGACCCAGTACTTC. Amino acid sequence: CASSPIFLRETQYF.

This clonotype was counted a few times. The V and J genes are TRBV20-1 and TRBJ1-5, with 7 positions matching TRBD1. The length of the CDR3 is 17 residues. The germline gives CDR1 DFQATT, CDR2 SNEGSKA (reference sequence). Trimming at V came to 0 bases and at J to 4 bases, leaving 12 bases not matched to a gene. CDR3 region: CSARDPGRGLRNQPQHF. The CDR3 coding sequence is TGCAGTGCTAGAGACCCCGGGAGGGGGCTGAGAAATCAGCCCCAGCATTTT.

A few counts support this clonotype. The rearrangement joins TRBV7-7 to TRBJ2-5; D is ambiguous. V lost 3 bases and J lost 5, with 10 bases in between. This CDR3 spans 13 amino acids. Germline loops: CDR1 SSHAT, CDR2 FNYEAQ (reference sequence). Here the CDR3 reads CASSFGVGETQYF. The CDR3 bases are TGTGCCAGCAGCTTTGGGGTAGGGGAGACCCAGTACTTC.